These 5 T cell receptor beta chains came from one sample sequenced in a study of cytomegalovirus exposure and HLA in healthy donors. Libraries were prepared by immunoSEQ multiplex PCR; TCRdb keeps only in-frame clonotypes and omits some of them. Of about 74,000 clones listed, roughly 94% are singletons. Sequencing was done on a sample of PBMCs. The origin of the receptors is a woman younger than 30 in good health and CMV-seropositive.

CDR3 DNA sequence: TGCGCCAGCAGCCACGTTAAGACTTATCTTTTTTACGAGCAGTACTTC. It specifies CASSHVKTYLFYEQYF. The J gene is TRBJ2-7, the V gene TRBV4-1; D is ambiguous. Trimming cost V 3 bases and J 4 bases, with 19 bases left between them. The CDR3 has 16 residues. The germline V gene has CDR1 MGHRA and CDR2 YSYEKL.

CDR3 amino acids: CASSLLQGANSGANVLTF. CDR3 nucleotides: TGTGCCAGCAGCTTACTACAGGGGGCGAACTCTGGGGCCAACGTCCTGACTTTC. This chain connects TRBV7-6 to TRBJ2-6, with 9 bases fitting TRBD1. CDR1 is SGHVS, CDR2 FNYEAQ, per germline. This CDR3 region has 18 residues. The ends lost 2 bases at V and 0 bases at J; junction bases unmatched: 5. Filled out from reference TRBV7-6 and TRBJ2-6, the complete variable domain reads GAGVSQSPRYKVTKRGQDVALRCDPISGHVSLYWYRQALGQGPEFLTYFNYEAQQDKSGLPNDRFSAERPEGSISTLTIQRTEQRDSAMYRCASSLLQGANSGANVLTFGAGSRLTVL.

The chain carries TRBV5-1 and TRBJ1-1; TRBD1 matches 7 bases. Trimming removed 0 bases from V and 2 bases from J; junction bases left unmatched: 10. Germline CDR1 is SGHRS and CDR2 is YFSETQ. There are 17 residues in the CDR3. CDR3 coding DNA: TGCGCCAGCAGCTTGGCCGTTACAGGGGACTTTAACACTGAAGCTTTCTTT. Encoded protein: CASSLAVTGDFNTEAFF.

J is TRBJ2-5 and V is TRBV7-2; 7 bases match TRBD1. The trim removed 5 bases at V and 2 bases at J, leaving 5 bases unmatched. The CDR3 is made up of 14 amino acids. CDR1 is SGHTA, CDR2 FQGNSA, per germline. CDR3 DNA: TGTGCCAGCAGCCCTCAGGGACAGCAAGAGACCCAGTACTTC. Translating gives CASSPQGQQETQYF.

This chain's CDR3 is CASSLASGSANTGELFF. The CDR3 coding sequence is TGTGCCAGCAGCTTGGCTAGCGGGAGTGCGAACACCGGGGAGCTGTTTTTT. V usage is TRBV7-3 and J usage is TRBJ2-2; the match to TRBD2 covers 10 bases. The length of the CDR3 is 17 residues. V lost 3 bases, J lost 0 bases, and 4 bases stayed unmatched. Germline assignment: CDR1 SGHTA and CDR2 FQGTGA.